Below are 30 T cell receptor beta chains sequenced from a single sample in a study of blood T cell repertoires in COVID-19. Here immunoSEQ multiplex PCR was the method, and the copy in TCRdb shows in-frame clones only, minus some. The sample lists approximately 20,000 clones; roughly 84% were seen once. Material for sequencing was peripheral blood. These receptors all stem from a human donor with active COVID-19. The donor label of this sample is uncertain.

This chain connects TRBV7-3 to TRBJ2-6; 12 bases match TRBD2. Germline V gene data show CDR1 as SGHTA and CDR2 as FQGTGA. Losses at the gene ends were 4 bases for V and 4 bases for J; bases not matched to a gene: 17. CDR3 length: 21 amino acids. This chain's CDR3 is CASSSTTSGSIASTGANVLTF. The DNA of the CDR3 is TGTGCCAGCAGCTCGACGACTAGCGGGAGTATAGCGAGTACGGGGGCCAACGTCCTGACTTTC.

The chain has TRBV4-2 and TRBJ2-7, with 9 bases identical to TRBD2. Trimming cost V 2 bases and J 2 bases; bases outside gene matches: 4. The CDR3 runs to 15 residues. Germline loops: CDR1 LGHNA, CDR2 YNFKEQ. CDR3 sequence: CASSQSRTSAYEQYF. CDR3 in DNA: TGTGCCAGCAGCCAATCCCGGACTAGCGCCTACGAGCAGTACTTC.

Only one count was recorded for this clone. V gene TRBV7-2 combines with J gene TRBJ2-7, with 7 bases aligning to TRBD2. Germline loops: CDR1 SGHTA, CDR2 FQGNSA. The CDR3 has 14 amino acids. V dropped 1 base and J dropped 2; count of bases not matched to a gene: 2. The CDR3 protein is CASSLGGGAYEQYF. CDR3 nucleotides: TGTGCCAGCAGCTTAGGGGGGGGAGCCTACGAGCAGTACTTC.

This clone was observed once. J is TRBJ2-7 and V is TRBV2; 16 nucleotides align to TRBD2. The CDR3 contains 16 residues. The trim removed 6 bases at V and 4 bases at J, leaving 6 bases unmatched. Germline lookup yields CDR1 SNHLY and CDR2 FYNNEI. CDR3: CASSAPGLAGGYEQYF. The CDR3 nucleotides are TGTGCCAGCAGCGCACCGGGACTAGCGGGAGGGTACGAGCAGTACTTC.

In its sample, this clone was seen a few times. CDR3 coding DNA: TGTGCCAGCAGTGAACAGGGGGCTGGGTATGGCTACACCTTC. Encoded protein: CASSEQGAGYGYTF. This chain connects TRBV28 to TRBJ1-2; 9 bases match TRBD1. The CDR3 has 14 amino acids. V gave up 5 bases and J gave up 5 bases; unmatched junction bases: 6. Per the germline V gene, CDR1 is MDHEN and CDR2 is SYDVKM.

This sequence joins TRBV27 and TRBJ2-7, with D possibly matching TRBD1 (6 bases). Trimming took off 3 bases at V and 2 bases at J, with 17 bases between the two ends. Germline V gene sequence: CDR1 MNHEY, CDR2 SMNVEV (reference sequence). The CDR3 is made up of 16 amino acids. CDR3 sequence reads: CASSLNPGAGAYEQYF. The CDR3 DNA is TGTGCCAGCAGTTTGAACCCCGGGGCAGGGGCCTACGAGCAGTACTTC.

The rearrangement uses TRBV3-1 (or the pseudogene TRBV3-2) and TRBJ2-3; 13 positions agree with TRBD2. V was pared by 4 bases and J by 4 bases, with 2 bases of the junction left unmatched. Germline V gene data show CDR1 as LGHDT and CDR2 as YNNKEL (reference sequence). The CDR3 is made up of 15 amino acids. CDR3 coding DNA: TGTGCCAGCAGCCGGGGACTAGCGGGGCCAGATACGCAGTATTTT. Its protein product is CASSRGLAGPDTQYF.

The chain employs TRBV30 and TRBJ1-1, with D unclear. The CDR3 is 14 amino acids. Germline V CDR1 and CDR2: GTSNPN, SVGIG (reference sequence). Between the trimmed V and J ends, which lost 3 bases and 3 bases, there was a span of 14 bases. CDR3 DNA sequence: TGTGCCTGGAGCAATGGGGTCGGGGACACTGAAGCTTTCTTT. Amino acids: CAWSNGVGDTEAFF.

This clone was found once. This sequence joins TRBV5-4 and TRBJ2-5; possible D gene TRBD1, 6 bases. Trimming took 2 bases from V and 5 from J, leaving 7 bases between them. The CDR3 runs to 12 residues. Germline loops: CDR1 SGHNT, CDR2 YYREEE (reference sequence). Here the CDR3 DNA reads TGTGCCAGCAGCTTAGACAGGGAGACCCAGTACTTC. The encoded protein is CASSLDRETQYF.

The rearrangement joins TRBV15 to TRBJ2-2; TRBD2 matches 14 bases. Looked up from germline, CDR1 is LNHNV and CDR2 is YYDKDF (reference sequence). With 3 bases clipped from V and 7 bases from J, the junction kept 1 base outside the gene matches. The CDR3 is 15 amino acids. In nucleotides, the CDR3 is TGTGCCACCAGCAGGACTAGCGGGAGGGGCGGGGAGCTGTTTTTT. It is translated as CATSRTSGRGGELFF.

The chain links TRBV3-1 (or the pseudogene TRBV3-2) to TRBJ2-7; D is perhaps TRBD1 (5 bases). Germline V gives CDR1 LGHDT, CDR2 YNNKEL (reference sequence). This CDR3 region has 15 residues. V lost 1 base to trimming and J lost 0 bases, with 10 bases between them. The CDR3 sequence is CASSQAQGGSYEQYF. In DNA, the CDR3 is TGTGCCAGCAGCCAAGCGCAGGGCGGCTCCTACGAGCAGTACTTC.

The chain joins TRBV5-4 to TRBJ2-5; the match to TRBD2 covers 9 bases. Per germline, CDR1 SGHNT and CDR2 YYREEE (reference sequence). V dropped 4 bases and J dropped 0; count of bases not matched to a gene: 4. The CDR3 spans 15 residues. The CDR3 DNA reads TGTGCCAGCAGCGGGAGCGGGGGGTACCAAGAGACCCAGTACTTC. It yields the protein CASSGSGGYQETQYF. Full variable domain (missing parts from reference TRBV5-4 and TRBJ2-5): ETGVTQSPTHLIKTRGQQVTLRCSSQSGHNTVSWYQQALGQGPQFIFQYYREEENGRGNFPPRFSGLQFPNYSSELNVNALELDDSALYLCASSGSGGYQETQYFGPGTRLLVL.

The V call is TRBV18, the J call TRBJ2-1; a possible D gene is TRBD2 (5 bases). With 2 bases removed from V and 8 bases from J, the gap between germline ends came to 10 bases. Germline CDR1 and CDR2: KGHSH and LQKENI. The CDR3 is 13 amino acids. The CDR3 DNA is TGTGCCAGCTCACCATATACCGGGGATGAGCAGTTCTTC. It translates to CASSPYTGDEQFF.

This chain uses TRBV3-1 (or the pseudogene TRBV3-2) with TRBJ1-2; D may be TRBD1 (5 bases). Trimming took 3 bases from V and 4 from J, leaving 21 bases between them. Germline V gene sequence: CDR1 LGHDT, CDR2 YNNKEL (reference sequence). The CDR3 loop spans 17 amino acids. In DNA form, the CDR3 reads TGTGCCAGCAGCCACAAGGTGGTAGGGGTCCCAACCTATGGCTACACCTTC. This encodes CASSHKVVGVPTYGYTF.

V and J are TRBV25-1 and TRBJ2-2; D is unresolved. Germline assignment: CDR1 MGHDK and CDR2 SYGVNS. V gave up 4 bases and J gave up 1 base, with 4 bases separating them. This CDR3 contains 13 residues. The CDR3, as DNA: TGTGCCAGCAGTGTTCAGAACACCGGGGAGCTGTTTTTT. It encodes CASSVQNTGELFF. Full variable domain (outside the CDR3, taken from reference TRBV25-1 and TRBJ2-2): EADIYQTPRYLVIGTGKKITLECSQTMGHDKMYWYQQDPGMELHLIHYSYGVNSTEKGDLSSESTVSRIRTEHFPLTLESARPSHTSQYLCASSVQNTGELFFGEGSRLTVL.

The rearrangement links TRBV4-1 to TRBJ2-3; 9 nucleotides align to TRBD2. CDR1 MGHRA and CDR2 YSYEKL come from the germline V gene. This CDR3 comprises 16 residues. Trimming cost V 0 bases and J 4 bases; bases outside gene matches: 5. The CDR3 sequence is CASSQDESSGADTQYF. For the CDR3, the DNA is TGCGCCAGCAGCCAAGATGAGTCTAGCGGGGCAGATACGCAGTATTTT.

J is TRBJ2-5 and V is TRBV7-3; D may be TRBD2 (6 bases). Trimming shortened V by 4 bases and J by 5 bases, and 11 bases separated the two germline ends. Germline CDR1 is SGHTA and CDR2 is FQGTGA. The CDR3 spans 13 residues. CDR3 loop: CASSSLAAETQYF. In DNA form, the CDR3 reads TGTGCCAGCAGCTCACTAGCAGCGGAGACCCAGTACTTC.

CDR3 sequence: CASSQVGYGYTF. The DNA for the CDR3 is TGTGCCAGCAGCCAAGTCGGCTATGGCTACACCTTC. The rearrangement links TRBV3-1 (or the pseudogene TRBV3-2) to TRBJ1-2; D not resolved. Germline assignment: CDR1 LGHDT and CDR2 YNNKEL (reference sequence). V lost 1 base and J 4 bases, leaving 4 bases between the germline ends. The CDR3 is made up of 12 amino acids.

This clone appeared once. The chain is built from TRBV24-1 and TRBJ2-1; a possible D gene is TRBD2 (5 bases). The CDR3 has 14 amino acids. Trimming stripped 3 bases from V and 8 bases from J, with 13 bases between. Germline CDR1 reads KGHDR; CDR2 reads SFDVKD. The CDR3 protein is CATSDSLALDEQFF. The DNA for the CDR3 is TGTGCCACCAGTGATAGTCTAGCTCTCGATGAGCAGTTCTTC.

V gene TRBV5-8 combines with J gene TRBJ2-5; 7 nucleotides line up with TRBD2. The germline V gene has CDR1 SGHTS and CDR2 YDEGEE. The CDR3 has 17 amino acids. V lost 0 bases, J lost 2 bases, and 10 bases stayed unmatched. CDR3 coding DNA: TGTGCCAGCAGCTTGGGAATGAGCGGGGCCCGTCAAGAGACCCAGTACTTC. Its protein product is CASSLGMSGARQETQYF. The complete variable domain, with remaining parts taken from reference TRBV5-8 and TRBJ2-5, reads EAGVTQSPTHLIKTRGQQATLRCSPISGHTSVYWYQQALGLGLQFLLWYDEGEERNRGNFPPRFSGRQFPNYSSELNVNALELEDSALYLCASSLGMSGARQETQYFGPGTRLLVL.

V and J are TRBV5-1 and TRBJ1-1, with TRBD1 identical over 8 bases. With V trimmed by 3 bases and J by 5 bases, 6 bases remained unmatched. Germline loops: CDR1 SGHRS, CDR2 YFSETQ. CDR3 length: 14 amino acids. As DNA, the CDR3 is TGCGCCAGCAGCTCGGGACAGGAAGGGACTGAAGCTTTCTTT. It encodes CASSSGQEGTEAFF.

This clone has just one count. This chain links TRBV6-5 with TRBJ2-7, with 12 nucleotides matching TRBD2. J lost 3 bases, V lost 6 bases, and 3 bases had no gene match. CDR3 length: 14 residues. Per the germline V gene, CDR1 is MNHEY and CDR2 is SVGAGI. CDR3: CASRRTSGVYEQYF. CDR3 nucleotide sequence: TGTGCCAGCAGACGGACTAGCGGGGTCTACGAGCAGTACTTC.

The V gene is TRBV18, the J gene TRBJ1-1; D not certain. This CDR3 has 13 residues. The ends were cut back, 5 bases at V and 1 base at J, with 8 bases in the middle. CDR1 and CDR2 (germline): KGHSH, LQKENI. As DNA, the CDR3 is TGTGCCAGCTCAATTACAGCGAACACTGAAGCTTTCTTT. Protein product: CASSITANTEAFF.

This CDR3 is CASSLLAGGPGDTQYF. The CDR3 coding sequence is TGTGCCAGCAGCCTACTAGCGGGGGGGCCCGGAGATACGCAGTATTTT. This sequence joins TRBV7-3 and TRBJ2-3; 13 positions agree with TRBD2. The germline V gene has CDR1 SGHTA and CDR2 FQGTGA. This CDR3 has 16 amino acids. V lost 5 bases to trimming and J lost 5 bases; unmatched junction nucleotides: 7. Full variable domain (remainder filled in from reference TRBV7-3 and TRBJ2-3): GAGVSQTPSNKVTEKGKYVELRCDPISGHTALYWYRQSLGQGPEFLIYFQGTGAADDSGLPNDRFFAVRPEGSVSTLKIQRTERGDSAVYLCASSLLAGGPGDTQYFGPGTRLTVL.

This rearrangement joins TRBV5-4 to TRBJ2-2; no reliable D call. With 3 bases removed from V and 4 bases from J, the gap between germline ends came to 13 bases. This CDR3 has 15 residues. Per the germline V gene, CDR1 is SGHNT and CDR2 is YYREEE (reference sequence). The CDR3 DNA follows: TGTGCCAGCAGCTCCGCTCGAGATGGCACCGGGGAGCTGTTTTTT. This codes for CASSSARDGTGELFF. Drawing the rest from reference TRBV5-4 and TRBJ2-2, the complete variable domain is ETGVTQSPTHLIKTRGQQVTLRCSSQSGHNTVSWYQQALGQGPQFIFQYYREEENGRGNFPPRFSGLQFPNYSSELNVNALELDDSALYLCASSSARDGTGELFFGEGSRLTVL.

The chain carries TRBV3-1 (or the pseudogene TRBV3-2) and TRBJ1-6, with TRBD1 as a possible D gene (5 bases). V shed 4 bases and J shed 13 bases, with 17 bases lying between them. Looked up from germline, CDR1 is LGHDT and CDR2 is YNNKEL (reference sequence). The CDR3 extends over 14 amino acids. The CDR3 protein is CASSPSGLRFPLHF. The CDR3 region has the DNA TGTGCCAGCAGCCCTTCGGGACTTCGATTTCCCCTCCACTTT.

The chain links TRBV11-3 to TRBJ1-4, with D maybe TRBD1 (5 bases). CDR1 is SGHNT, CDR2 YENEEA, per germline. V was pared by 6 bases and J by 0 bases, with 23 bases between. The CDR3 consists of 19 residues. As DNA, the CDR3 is TGTGCCAGCAGGCGAACTAGTGGGGGGTCAGAATCAACTAATGAAAAACTGTTTTTT. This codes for CASRRTSGGSESTNEKLFF.

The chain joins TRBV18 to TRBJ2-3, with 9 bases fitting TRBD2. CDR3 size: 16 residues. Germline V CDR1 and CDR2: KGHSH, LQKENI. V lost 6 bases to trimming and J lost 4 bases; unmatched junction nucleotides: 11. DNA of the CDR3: TGTGCCAGCTCTCCCTTTGGCGGGGGGGCCCCAGATACGCAGTATTTT. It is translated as CASSPFGGGAPDTQYF.

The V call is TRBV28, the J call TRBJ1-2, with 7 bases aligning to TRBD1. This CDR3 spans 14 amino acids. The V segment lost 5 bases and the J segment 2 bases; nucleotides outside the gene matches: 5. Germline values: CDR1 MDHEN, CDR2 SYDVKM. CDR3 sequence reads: CASSMGQINYGYTF. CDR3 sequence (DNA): TGTGCCAGCAGTATGGGACAGATCAACTATGGCTACACCTTC.

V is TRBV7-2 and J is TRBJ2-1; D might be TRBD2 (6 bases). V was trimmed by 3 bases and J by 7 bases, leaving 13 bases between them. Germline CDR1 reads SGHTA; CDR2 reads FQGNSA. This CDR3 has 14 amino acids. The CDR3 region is CASSLSGSQNEQFF. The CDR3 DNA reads TGTGCCAGCAGCTTGTCCGGGAGTCAGAATGAGCAGTTCTTC.